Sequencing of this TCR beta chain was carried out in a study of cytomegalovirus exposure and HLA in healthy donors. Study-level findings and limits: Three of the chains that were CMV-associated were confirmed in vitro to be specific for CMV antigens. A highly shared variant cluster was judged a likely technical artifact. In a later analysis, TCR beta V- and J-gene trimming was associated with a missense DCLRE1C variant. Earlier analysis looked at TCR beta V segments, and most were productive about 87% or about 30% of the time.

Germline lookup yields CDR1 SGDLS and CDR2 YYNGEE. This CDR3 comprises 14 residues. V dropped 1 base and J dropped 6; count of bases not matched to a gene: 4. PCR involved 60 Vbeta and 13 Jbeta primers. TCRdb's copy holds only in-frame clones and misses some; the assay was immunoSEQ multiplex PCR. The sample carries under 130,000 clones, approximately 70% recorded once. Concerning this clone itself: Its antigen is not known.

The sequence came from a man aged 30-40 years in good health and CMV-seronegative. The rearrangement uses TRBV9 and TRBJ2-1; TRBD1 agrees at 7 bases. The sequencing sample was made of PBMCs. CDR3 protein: CASSVSRQGNEQFF. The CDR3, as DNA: TGTGCCAGCAGCGTAAGTAGACAGGGCAATGAGCAGTTCTTC.